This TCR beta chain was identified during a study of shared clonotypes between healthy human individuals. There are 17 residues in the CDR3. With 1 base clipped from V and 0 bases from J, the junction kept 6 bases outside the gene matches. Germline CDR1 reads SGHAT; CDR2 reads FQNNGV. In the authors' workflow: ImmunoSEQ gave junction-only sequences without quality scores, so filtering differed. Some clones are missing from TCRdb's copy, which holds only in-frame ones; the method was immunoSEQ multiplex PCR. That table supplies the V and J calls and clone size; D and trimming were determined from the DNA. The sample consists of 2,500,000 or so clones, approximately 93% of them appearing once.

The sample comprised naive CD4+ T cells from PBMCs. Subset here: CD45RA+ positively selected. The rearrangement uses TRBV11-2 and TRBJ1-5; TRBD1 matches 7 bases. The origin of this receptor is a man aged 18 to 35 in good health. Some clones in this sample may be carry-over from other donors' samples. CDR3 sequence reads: CASSLGRQGRSNQPQHF. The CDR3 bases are TGTGCCAGCAGCTTAGGGCGACAGGGACGTAGCAATCAGCCCCAGCATTTT.